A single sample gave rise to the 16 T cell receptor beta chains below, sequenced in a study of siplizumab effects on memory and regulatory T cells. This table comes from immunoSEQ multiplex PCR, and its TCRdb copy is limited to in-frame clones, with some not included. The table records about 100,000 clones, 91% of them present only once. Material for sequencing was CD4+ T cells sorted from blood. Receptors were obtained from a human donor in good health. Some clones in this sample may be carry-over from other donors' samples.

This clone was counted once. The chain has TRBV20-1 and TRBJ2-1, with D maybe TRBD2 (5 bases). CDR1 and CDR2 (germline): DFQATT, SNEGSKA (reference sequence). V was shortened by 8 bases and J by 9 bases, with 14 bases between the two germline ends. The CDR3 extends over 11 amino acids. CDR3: CSSGPSGEQFF. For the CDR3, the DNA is TGCAGTTCCGGGCCCAGCGGTGAGCAGTTCTTC.

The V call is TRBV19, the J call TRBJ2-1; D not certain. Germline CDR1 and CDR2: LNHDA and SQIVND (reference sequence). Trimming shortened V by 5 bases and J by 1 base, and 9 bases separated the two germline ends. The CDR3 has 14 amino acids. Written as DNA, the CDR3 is TGTGCCAGTAGTTCTATGATGTCCTACAATGAGCAGTTCTTC. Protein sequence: CASSSMMSYNEQFF. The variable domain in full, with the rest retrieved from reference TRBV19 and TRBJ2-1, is DGGITQSPKYLFRKEGQNVTLSCEQNLNHDAMYWYRQDPGQGLRLIYYSQIVNDFQKGDIAEGYSVSREKKESFPLTVTSAQKNPTAFYLCASSSMMSYNEQFFGPGTRLTVL.

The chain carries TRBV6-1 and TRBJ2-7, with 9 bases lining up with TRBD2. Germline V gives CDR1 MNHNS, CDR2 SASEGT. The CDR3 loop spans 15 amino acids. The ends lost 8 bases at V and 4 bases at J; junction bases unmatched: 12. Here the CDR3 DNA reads TGTGCCAGCTCTTCAGGGTCTAGCGGGACGTACGAGCAGTACTTC. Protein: CASSSGSSGTYEQYF.

The CDR3 region is CASSLAPGGQPQHF. Written as DNA, the CDR3 is TGTGCCAGCAGCTTAGCCCCCGGCGGTCAGCCCCAGCATTTT. J is TRBJ1-5 and V is TRBV7-8, with D hard to call. This CDR3 is 14 amino acids long. With 0 bases removed from V and 6 bases from J, the gap between germline ends came to 9 bases. The germline CDR1 and CDR2 sequences are SGHVS and FQNEAQ.

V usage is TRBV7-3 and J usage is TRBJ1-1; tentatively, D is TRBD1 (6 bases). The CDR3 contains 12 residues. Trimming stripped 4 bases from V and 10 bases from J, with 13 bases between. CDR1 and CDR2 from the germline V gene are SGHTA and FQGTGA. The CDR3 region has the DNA TGTGCCAGCAGCTCGTTCGGGGGGCCAGCTTTCTTT. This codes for CASSSFGGPAFF. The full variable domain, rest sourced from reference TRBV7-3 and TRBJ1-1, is GAGVSQTPSNKVTEKGKYVELRCDPISGHTALYWYRQSLGQGPEFLIYFQGTGAADDSGLPNDRFFAVRPEGSVSTLKIQRTERGDSAVYLCASSSFGGPAFFGQGTRLTVV.

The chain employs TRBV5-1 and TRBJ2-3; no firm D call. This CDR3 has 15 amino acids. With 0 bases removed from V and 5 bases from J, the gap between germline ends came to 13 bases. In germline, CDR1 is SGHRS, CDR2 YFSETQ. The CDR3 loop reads CASSLDVGTGDTQYF. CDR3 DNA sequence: TGCGCCAGCAGCTTGGATGTGGGTACGGGAGATACGCAGTATTTT. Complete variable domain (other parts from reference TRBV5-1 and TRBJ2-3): KAGVTQTPRYLIKTRGQQVTLSCSPISGHRSVSWYQQTPGQGLQFLFEYFSETQRNKGNFPGRFSGRQFSNSRSEMNVSTLELGDSALYLCASSLDVGTGDTQYFGPGTRLTVL.

CDR3 loop: CASSESQFADEQYF. DNA of the CDR3: TGTGCCAGCAGTGAATCCCAGTTCGCCGACGAGCAGTACTTC. This chain joins TRBV25-1 and TRBJ2-7; unclear D gene. The V gene's germline CDR1 is MGHDK and CDR2 SYGVNS. The V end lost 1 base, the J end lost 5 bases, and 12 bases lay between the germline ends. CDR3 length: 14 residues.

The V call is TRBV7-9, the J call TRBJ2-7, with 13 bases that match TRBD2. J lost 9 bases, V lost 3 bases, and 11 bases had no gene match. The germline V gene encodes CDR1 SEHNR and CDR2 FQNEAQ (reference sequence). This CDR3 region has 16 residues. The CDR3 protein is CASSFGLAGAPFGQYF. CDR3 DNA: TGTGCCAGCAGCTTCGGACTAGCGGGAGCCCCCTTCGGGCAGTACTTC.

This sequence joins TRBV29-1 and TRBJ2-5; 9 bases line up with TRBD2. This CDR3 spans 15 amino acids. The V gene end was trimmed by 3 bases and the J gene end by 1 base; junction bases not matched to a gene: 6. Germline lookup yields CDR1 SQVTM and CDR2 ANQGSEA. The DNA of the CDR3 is TGCAGCGTTGATGTTAGCGGGAGTGCCCAAGAGACCCAGTACTTC. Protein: CSVDVSGSAQETQYF.

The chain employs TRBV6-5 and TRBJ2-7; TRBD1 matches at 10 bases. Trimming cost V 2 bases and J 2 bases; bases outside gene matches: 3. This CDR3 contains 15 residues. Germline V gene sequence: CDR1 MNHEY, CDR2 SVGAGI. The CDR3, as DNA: TGTGCCAGCAGTTACCGGGACAGGGGACCCTACGAGCAGTACTTC. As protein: CASSYRDRGPYEQYF.

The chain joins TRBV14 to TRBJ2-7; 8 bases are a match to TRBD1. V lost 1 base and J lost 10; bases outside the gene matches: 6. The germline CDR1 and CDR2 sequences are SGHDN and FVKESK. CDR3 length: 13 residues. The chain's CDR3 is CASSQGTGPEQYF. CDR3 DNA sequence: TGTGCCAGCAGCCAAGGGACAGGGCCAGAACAGTACTTC. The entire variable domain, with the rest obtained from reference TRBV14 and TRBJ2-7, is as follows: EAGVTQFPSHSVIEKGQTVTLRCDPISGHDNLYWYRRVMGKEIKFLLHFVKESKQDESGMPNNRFLAERTGGTYSTLKVQPAELEDSGVYFCASSQGTGPEQYFGPGTRLTVT.

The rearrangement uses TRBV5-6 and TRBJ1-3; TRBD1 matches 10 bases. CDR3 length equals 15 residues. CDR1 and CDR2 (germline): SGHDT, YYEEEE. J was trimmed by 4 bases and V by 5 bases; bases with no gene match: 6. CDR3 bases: TGTGCCAGCAGGACAGGGGGCGCGAAAGGAAACACCATATATTTT. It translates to CASRTGGAKGNTIYF.

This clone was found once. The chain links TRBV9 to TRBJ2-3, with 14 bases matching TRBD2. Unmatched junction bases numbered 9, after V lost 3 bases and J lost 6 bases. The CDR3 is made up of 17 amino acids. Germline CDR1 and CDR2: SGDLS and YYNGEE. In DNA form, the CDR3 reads TGTGCCAGCAGCGCCGGGACTAGCGGGAGTGGTATGGATACGCAGTATTTT. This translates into CASSAGTSGSGMDTQYF.

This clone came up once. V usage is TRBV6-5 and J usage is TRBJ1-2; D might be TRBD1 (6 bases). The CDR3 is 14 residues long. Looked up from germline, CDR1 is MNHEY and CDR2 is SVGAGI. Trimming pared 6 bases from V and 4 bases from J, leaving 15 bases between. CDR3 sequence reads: CASSTREQGYGYTF. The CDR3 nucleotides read TGTGCCAGCAGCACCCGGGAACAGGGCTATGGCTACACCTTC.

In DNA, the CDR3 is TGTGCCAGCCCTCGACGGCCTGGGTATGGCTACACCTTC. It encodes CASPRRPGYGYTF. The chain uses TRBV6-4 and TRBJ1-2; D unclear. The V end was cut by 8 bases, the J end by 5 bases, with 15 bases between. CDR1 is MRHNA and CDR2 is SNTAGT in the germline V gene. The CDR3 length is 13 residues.

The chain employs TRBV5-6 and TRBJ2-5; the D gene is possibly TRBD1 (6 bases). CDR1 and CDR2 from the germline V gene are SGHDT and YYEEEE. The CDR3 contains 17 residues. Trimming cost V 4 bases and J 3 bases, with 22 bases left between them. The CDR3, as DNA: TGTGCCAGCAGCCTGGGGGCAGCGTCCTGGGTGGAAGAGACCCAGTACTTC. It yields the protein CASSLGAASWVEETQYF.